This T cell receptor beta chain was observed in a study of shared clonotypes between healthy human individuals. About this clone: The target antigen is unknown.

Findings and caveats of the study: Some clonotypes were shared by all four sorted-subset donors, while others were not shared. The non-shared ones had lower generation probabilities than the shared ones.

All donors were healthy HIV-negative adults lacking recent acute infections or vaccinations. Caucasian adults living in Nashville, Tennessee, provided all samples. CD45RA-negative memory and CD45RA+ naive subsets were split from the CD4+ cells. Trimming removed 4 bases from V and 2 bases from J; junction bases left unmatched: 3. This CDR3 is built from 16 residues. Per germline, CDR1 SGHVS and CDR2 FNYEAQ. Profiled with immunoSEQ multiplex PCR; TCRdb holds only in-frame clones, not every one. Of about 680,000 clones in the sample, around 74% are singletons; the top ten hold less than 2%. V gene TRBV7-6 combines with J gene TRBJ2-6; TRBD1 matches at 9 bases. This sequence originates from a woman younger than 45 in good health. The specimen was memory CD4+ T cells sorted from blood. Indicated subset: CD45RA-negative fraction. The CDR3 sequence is CASSSTGGAGANVLTF. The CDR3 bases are TGTGCCAGCAGCTCTACAGGGGGCGCTGGGGCCAACGTCCTGACTTTC. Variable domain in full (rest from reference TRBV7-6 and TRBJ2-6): GAGVSQSPRYKVTKRGQDVALRCDPISGHVSLYWYRQALGQGPEFLTYFNYEAQQDKSGLPNDRFSAERPEGSISTLTIQRTEQRDSAMYRCASSSTGGAGANVLTFGAGSRLTVL.